This passage covers 5 T cell receptor beta chains from one sample sequenced in a study of blood T cell repertoires in COVID-19. Only in-frame clones appear in the TCRdb table, and some are missing; sequencing was by immunoSEQ multiplex PCR. The repertoire has a few hundred thousand clones, around 88% of them found once; the top ten carry 1.5% to 2%. The sample taken for sequencing was peripheral blood. The receptors shown here come from a woman aged 45-65 years with acute or convalescent COVID-19.

On this clone itself: At the DNA level, this CDR3 is encoded by other sequences in the same sample as well. The chain employs TRBV9 and TRBJ2-2, with a tentative D call TRBD1 (7 bases). Per the germline V gene, CDR1 is SGDLS and CDR2 is YYNGEE. The CDR3 consists of 23 residues. V was pared by 2 bases and J by 3 bases, with 35 bases between. CDR3 residues: CASSVEGGRYRYRTGPYTGELFF. The CDR3 DNA reads as TGTGCCAGCAGCGTGGAGGGCGGACGGTATAGATACCGGACAGGTCCTTACACCGGGGAGCTGTTTTTT.

The V gene is TRBV24-1, the J gene TRBJ1-5; no clear D. CDR3 length: 16 amino acids. V gave up 4 bases and J gave up 0 bases, with 12 bases separating them. Germline V gene data show CDR1 as KGHDR and CDR2 as SFDVKD. CDR3 region: CATSESTYPSNQPQHF. The DNA of the CDR3 is TGTGCCACCAGTGAATCGACATACCCTAGCAATCAGCCCCAGCATTTT.

The CDR3 sequence is CASSPLAGGETQYF. In DNA form, the CDR3 reads TGCGCCAGCAGCCCACTAGCGGGAGGTGAGACCCAGTACTTC. The chain carries TRBV5-1 and TRBJ2-5; 12 bases line up with TRBD2. Germline V gene lookup returns CDR1 SGHRS and CDR2 YFSETQ. Germline trimming cut 4 bases from V and 5 bases from J; bases unmatched to any gene: 3. The CDR3 loop spans 14 amino acids.

The genes are TRBV9 and TRBJ2-1; TRBD2 might be the D (6 bases). The CDR3 length is 14 residues. The V gene's germline CDR1 is SGDLS and CDR2 YYNGEE. V shed 4 bases and J shed 4 bases, with 12 bases lying between them. CDR3 sequence reads: CASSRGGGYNEQFF. The CDR3 DNA reads TGTGCCAGCAGCCGCGGTGGGGGGTACAATGAGCAGTTCTTC.

This chain uses TRBV27 with TRBJ1-5; 10 bases line up with TRBD1. This CDR3 is 18 amino acids long. J was trimmed by 2 bases and V by 0 bases; bases with no gene match: 7. Looked up from germline, CDR1 is MNHEY and CDR2 is SMNVEV (reference sequence). This chain's CDR3 is CASSLSGTGALGNQPQHF. The DNA for the CDR3 is TGTGCCAGCAGTTTATCTGGGACAGGGGCCCTTGGCAATCAGCCCCAGCATTTT.